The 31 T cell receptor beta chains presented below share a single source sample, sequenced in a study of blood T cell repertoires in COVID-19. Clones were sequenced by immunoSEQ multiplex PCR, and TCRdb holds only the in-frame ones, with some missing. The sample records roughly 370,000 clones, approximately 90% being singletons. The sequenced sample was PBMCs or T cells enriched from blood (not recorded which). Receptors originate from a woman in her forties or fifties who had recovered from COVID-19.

The CDR3, as DNA: TGTGCCAGCAGCGCCGGGGGTACGGGGGGCCAAGAGACCCAGTACTTC. Amino acids: CASSAGGTGGQETQYF. V and J are TRBV5-4 and TRBJ2-5, with TRBD2 identical over 7 bases. V shed 4 bases and J 1 base; nucleotides not matched to a gene: 10. The length of the CDR3 is 16 residues. CDR1 is SGHNT, CDR2 YYREEE, per germline (reference sequence).

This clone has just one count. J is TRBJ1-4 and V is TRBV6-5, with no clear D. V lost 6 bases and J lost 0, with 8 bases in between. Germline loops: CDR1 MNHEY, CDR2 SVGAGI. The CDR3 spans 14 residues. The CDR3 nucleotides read TGTGCCAGCAGGAGAGGCGCAACTAATGAAAAACTGTTTTTT. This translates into CASRRGATNEKLFF.

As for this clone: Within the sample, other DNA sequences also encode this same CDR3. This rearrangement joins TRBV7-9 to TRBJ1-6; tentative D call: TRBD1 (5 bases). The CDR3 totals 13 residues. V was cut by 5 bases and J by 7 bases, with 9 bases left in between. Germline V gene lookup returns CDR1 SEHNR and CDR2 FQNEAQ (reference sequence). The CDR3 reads CASSPGGNSPLHF. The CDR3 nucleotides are TGTGCCAGCAGCCCGGGGGGGAATTCACCCCTCCACTTT.

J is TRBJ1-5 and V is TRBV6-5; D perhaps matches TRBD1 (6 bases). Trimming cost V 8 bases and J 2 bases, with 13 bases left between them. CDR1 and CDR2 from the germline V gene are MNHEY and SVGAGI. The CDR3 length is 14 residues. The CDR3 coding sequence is TGTGCCAGCGGACAGAACCTTGGCAATCAGCCCCAGCATTTT. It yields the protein CASGQNLGNQPQHF.

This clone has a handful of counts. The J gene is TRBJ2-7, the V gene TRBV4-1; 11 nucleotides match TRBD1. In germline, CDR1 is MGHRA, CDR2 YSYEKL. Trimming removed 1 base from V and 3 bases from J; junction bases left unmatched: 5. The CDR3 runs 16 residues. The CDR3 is CASSQAGQGAHYEQYF. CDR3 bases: TGCGCCAGCAGCCAAGCCGGACAGGGGGCCCACTACGAGCAGTACTTC.

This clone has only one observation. CDR3 sequence reads: CASSEDRGRLGYTF. CDR3 in DNA: TGTGCCAGCAGTGAGGACAGGGGCCGCCTTGGCTACACCTTC. The chain is built from TRBV2 and TRBJ1-2; the match to TRBD1 covers 9 bases. The CDR3 is 14 amino acids. CDR1 SNHLY and CDR2 FYNNEI come from the germline V gene. With 3 bases clipped from V and 7 bases from J, the junction kept 6 bases outside the gene matches. Together with reference TRBV2 and TRBJ1-2, the CDR3 gives the full variable domain: EPEVTQTPSHQVTQMGQEVILRCVPISNHLYFYWYRQILGQKVEFLVSFYNNEISEKSEIFDDQFSVERPDGSNFTLKIRSTKLEDSAMYFCASSEDRGRLGYTFGSGTRLTVV.

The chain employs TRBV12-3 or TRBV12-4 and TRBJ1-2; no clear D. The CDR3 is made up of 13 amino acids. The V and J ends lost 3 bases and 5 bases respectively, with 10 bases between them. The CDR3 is CASSFDTHYGYTF. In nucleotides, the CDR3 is TGTGCCAGCAGTTTCGACACTCATTATGGCTACACCTTC.

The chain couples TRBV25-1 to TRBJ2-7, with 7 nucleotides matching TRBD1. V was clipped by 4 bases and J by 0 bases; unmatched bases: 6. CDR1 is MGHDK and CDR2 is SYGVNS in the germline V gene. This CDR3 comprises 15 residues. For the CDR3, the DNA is TGTGCCAGCAGTGGTTGGGGACAGAACTCCTACGAGCAGTACTTC. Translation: CASSGWGQNSYEQYF.

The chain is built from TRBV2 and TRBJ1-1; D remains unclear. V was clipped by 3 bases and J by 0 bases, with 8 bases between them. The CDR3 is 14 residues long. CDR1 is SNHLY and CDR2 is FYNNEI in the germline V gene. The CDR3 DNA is TGTGCCAGCAGTGAGTGGACTGTGAACACTGAAGCTTTCTTT. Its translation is CASSEWTVNTEAFF.

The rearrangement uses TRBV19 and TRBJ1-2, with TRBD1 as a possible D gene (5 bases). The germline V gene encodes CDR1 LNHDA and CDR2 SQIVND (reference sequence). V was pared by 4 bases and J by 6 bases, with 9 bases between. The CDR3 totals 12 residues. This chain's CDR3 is CASSRAGDGYTF. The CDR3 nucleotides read TGTGCCAGTAGTAGGGCGGGGGATGGCTACACCTTC.

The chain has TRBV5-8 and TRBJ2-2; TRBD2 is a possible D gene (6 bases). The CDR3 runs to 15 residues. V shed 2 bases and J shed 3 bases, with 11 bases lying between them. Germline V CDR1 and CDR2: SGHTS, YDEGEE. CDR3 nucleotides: TGTGCCAGCAGCTTCGGGGAGGTCGACACCGGGGAGCTGTTTTTT. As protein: CASSFGEVDTGELFF.

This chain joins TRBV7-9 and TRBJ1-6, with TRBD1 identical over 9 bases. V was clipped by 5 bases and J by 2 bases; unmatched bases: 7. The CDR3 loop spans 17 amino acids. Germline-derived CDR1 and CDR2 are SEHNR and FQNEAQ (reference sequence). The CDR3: CASSDRDRDTYNSPLHF. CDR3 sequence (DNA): TGTGCCAGCAGCGATCGGGACAGGGATACCTATAATTCACCCCTCCACTTT.

For the CDR3, the DNA is TGTGCCTGGAGTCCCGTGGTCGGGAGGTCCTACGAGCAGTACTTC. As protein: CAWSPVVGRSYEQYF. The rearrangement links TRBV30 to TRBJ2-7, with TRBD2 matching 7 bases. The CDR3 is 15 residues long. Germline V lookup: CDR1 GTSNPN, CDR2 SVGIG (reference sequence). With V trimmed by 2 bases and J by 1 base, 8 bases remained unmatched. The full variable domain, rest sourced from reference TRBV30 and TRBJ2-7, is SQTIHQWPATLVQPVGSPLSLECTVEGTSNPNLYWYRQAAGRGLQLLFYSVGIGQISSEVPQNLSASRPQDRQFILSSKKLLLSDSGFYLCAWSPVVGRSYEQYFGPGTRLTVT.

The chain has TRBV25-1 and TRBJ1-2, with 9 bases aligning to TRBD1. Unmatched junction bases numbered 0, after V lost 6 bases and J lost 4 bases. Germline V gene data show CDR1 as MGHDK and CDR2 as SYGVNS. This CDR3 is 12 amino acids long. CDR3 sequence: CASRTGGYGYTF. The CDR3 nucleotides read TGTGCCAGCAGGACAGGGGGCTATGGCTACACCTTC.

CDR3 protein: CASNSLGELFF. CDR3 nucleotide sequence: TGTGCCAGCAACTCGCTCGGGGAGCTGTTTTTT. This chain links TRBV28 with TRBJ2-2; D uncertain. The V gene lost 7 bases and the J gene lost 7 bases, with 7 bases spanning the gap. The CDR3 has 11 amino acids. In germline, CDR1 is MDHEN, CDR2 SYDVKM.

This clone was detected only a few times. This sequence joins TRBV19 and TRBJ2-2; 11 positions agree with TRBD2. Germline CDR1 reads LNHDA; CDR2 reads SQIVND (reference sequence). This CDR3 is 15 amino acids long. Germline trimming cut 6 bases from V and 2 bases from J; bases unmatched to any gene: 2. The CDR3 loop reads CASRGLAVNTGELFF. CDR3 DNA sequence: TGTGCCAGTAGGGGACTAGCGGTAAACACCGGGGAGCTGTTTTTT.

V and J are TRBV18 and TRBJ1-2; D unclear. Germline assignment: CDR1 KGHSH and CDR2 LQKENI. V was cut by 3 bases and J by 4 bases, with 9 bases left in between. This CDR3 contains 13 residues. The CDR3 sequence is CASSPEVIYGYTF. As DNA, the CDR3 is TGTGCCAGCTCACCTGAGGTTATCTATGGCTACACCTTC.

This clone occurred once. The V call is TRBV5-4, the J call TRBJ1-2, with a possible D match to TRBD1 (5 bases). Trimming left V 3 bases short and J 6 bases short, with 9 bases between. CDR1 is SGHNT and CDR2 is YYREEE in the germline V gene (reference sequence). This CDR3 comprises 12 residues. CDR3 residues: CASSSGYDGYTF. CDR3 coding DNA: TGTGCCAGCAGCTCAGGGTATGATGGCTACACCTTC.

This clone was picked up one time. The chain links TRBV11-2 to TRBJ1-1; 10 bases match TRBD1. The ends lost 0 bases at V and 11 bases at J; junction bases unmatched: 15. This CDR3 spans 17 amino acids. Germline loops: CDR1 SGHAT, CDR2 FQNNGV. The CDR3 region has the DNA TGTGCCAGCAGCTTAGATTCGAGGGCGGGACAGGGGATTTTGGCTTTCTTT. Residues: CASSLDSRAGQGILAFF.

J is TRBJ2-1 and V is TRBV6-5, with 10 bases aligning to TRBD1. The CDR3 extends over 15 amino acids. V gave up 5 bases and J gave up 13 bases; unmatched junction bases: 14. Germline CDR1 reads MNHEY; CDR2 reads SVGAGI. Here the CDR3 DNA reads TGTGCCAGCAGTCCCTACCGGGACAGGGGAGGCGTCCAGTTCTTC. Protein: CASSPYRDRGGVQFF.

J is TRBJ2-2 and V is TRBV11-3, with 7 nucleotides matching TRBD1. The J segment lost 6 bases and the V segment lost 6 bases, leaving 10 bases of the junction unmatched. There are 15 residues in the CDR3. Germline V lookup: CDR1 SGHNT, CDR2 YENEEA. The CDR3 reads CASRNEGAPPGELFF. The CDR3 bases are TGTGCCAGCAGAAACGAGGGGGCGCCCCCCGGGGAGCTGTTTTTT.

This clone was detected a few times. The CDR3 bases are TGTGCCAGCAGCCAAGGGACTAGCGGGGGGTACGAGCAGTACTTC. As protein: CASSQGTSGGYEQYF. The chain couples TRBV4-2 to TRBJ2-7, with TRBD2 matching 14 bases. There are 15 residues in the CDR3. V was pared by 1 base and J by 4 bases, with 0 bases of the junction left unmatched. The germline gives CDR1 LGHNA, CDR2 YNFKEQ.

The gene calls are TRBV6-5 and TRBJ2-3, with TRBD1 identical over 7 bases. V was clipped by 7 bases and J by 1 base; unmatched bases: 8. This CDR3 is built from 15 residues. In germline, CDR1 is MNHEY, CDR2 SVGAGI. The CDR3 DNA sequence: TGTGCCAGCAAAAGCGCCGGGACAGGCACAGATACGCAGTATTTT. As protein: CASKSAGTGTDTQYF.

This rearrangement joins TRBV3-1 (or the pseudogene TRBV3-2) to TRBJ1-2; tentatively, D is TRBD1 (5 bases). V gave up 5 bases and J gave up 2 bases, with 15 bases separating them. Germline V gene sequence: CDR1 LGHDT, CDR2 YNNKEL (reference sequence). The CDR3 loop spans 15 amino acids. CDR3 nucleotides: TGTGCCAGCAGCTTCGCGGGGGGGACCAACTATGGCTACACCTTC. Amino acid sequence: CASSFAGGTNYGYTF.

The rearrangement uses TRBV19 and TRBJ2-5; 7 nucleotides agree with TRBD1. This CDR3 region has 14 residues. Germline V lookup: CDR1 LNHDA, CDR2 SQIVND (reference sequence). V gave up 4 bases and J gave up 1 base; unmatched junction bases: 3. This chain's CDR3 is CASSTGTAQETQYF. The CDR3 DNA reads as TGTGCCAGTAGTACGGGGACAGCCCAAGAGACCCAGTACTTC.

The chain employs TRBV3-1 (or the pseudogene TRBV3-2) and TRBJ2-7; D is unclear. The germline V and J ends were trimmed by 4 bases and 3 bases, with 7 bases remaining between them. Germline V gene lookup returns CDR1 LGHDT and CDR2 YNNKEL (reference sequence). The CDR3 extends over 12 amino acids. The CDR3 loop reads CASSLRYYEQYF. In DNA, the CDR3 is TGTGCCAGCAGCCTGAGATACTACGAGCAGTACTTC.

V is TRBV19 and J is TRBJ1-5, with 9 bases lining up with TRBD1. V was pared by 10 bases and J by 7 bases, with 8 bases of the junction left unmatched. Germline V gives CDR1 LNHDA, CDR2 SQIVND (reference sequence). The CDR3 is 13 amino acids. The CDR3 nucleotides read TGTGCCACGGGGACAGGGCAGAACCAGCCCCAGCATTTT. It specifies CATGTGQNQPQHF.

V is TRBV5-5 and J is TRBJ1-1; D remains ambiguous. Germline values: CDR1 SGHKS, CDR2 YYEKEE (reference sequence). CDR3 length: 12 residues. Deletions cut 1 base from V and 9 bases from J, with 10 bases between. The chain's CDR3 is CASSLLGDQAFF. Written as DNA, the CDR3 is TGTGCCAGCAGCTTGCTCGGGGATCAAGCTTTCTTT.

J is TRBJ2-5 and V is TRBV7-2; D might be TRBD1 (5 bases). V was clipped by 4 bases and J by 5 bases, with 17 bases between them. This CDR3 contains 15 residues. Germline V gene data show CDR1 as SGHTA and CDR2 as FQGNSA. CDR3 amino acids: CASSSTRRAGETQYF. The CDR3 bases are TGTGCCAGCAGCTCCACGCGCAGGGCTGGGGAGACCCAGTACTTC.

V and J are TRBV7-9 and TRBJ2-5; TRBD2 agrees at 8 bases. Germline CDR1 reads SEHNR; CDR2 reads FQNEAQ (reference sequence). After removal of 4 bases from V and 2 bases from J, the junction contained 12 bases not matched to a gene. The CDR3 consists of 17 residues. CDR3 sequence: CASSSTRGGLLQETQYF. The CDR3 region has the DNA TGTGCCAGCAGCTCGACTCGGGGGGGACTCCTACAAGAGACCCAGTACTTC.

CDR3 in DNA: TGTGCCAGCAGGGAGGTAACAGGGGCTTCCGCTTTCTTT. It specifies CASREVTGASAFF. V gene TRBV7-8 combines with J gene TRBJ1-1; 7 nucleotides agree with TRBD1. Germline assignment: CDR1 SGHVS and CDR2 FQNEAQ. This CDR3 is built from 13 residues. With V trimmed by 6 bases and J by 11 bases, 12 bases remained unmatched.